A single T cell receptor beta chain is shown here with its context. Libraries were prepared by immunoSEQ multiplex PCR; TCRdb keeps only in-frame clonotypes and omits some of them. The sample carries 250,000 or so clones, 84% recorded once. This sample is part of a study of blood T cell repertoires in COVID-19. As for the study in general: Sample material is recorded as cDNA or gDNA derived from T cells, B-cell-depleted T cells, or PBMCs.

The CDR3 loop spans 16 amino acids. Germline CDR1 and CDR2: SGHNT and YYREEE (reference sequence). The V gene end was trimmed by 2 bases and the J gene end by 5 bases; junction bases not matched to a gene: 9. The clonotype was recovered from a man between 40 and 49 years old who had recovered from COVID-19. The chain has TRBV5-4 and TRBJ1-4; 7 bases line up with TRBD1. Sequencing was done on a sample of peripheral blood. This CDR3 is CASSLYPGQTNEKLFF. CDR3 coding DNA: TGTGCCAGCAGCTTATACCCGGGACAGACAAATGAAAAACTGTTTTTT.